This T cell receptor beta chain was identified during a study of T cell responses to AZD1222 COVID-19 vaccine (dated by TCRdb to the early 2020s). Some background on the complete study: Because spike-specific TCR depth and breadth did not differ between the two schedules, AZD1222 recipients who got a second dose at roughly 4 weeks were pooled with those who got a second dose at roughly 12 weeks. A total of under 250 trial participants underwent TCR sequencing, of whom around 210 had received two doses of AZD1222 and approximately 25 had received two doses of the MenACWY control vaccine. Trial participants were enrolled by age into subgroups of 18-55, 56-69 and 70-plus years, and roughly 150, 30 and 60 TCR-sequenced participants, respectively, were included in these subgroups.

The sample's time point label, in plain terms: baseline before first vaccination. Vaccinee samples were obtained from the UK trials COV001 and COV002, which included a single-blind randomized controlled phase 2/3 trial of AZD1222 (ChAdOx1 nCoV-19) in healthy adults. Trial participant PBMC samples were collected at day 0 and day 28 after the second dose for TCRbeta chain sequencing. This clone was recorded once. Its antigen is unknown. No base quality information exists; no much larger clone differs at one position. Distinct nucleotide sequences in the sample also encode this CDR3. General study outcomes and caveats: Because no samples from the day 14 peak response were available, repertoires could be characterized only after the peak T cell response. Participants were mostly white British, with more females than males. The authors suggested clonal diversity may have been underestimated. Epitopes outside the regions mutated in the B.1.351 and B.1.1.7 variants were reportedly recognized by nearly half of the unique spike-specific TCRs. Conclusions about previously exposed vaccinees are limited, since just five to seven AZD1222 recipients were seropositive for SARS-CoV-2 at baseline. The whole spike protein was spanned by vaccine-associated CD4 TCRs, and dominant responses were seen in regions 160-218 and 743-854. Spike-specific TCR breadth and depth rose significantly after two AZD1222 doses compared with day 0 and with MenACWY recipients. The 56-69-year group was small, and its depth increase did not reach significance, likely because of low power.

The CDR3 regions of human TCRbeta chains were analyzed by immunosequencing. Per the authors' processing: Repertoire TCRs were checked for matches against a reference library of SARS-CoV-2-specific TCRs that had been generated using the MIRA antigen-specificity platform. Breadth was defined as the fraction of unique TCRs that were SARS-CoV-2-associated. Depth was defined as the fraction of total T cells that were SARS-CoV-2-associated. Using the MIRA data, each spike-specific TCR was assigned both to the spike region to which the TCR was reactive and to a CD4 or CD8 class. Log10-transformed breadth and depth values were compared by one-way ANOVA with Sidak's multiple comparisons tests. Not all clones reach the TCRdb copy of this immuneACCESS table, which keeps in-frame sequences only. Checked studies attribute under half of the gap to unresolved V genes and leave the rest unexplained. V, J and clone size are those of that table, while D and trimming were read from the DNA. The sample table holds fewer than 200,000 clones, of which roughly 92% were seen once. The ten top clones hold around 1.5% of the sample.

This specimen was peripheral blood, taken on day 0 of AZD1222 vaccination. The clonotype was recovered from an adult in good health.

The CDR3 in this case is CASSQVDTQYF. The nucleotide sequence is given as TGTGCCAGCAGCCAAGTAGATACGCAGTATTTT. Recombination linked TRBV3-1 (or the pseudogene TRBV3-2) to TRBJ2-3; no D segment can be confidently identified. The CDR3 contains 11 residues, cysteine and phenylalanine counted. The entry retains the CDR3 DNA only, 33 bases that are in frame from base 1. The V end loses 1 base and the J end loses 5 bases, and a stretch of 1 base separates them. The germline V gene (reference sequence) sets CDR1 to LGHDT and CDR2 to YNNKEL.